A single sample gave rise to the 10 T cell receptor beta chains below, sequenced in a study of CD8+ T cells in alopecia areata. Reverse transcription of extracted RNA yielded cDNA, which provided the sequencing template. Sequenced by immunoSEQ multiplex PCR; TCRdb stores in-frame clones only, minus some. The table lists about 99,000 clones, around 50% of them singletons, with 8.8% in the top ten. Sequences were obtained from CD4+ T cells sorted from blood. The receptors derive from a human donor in good health.

The chain carries TRBV11-2 and TRBJ1-5; D unresolved. Germline V gene sequence: CDR1 SGHAT, CDR2 FQNNGV. Trimming pared 0 bases from V and 6 bases from J, leaving 9 bases between. There are 14 residues in the CDR3. The CDR3 region is CASSLDLWRQPQHF. The CDR3 DNA reads TGTGCCAGCAGCTTAGATCTATGGCGTCAGCCCCAGCATTTT.

The V and J genes are TRBV25-1 and TRBJ2-2; D not resolved. The CDR3 contains 14 residues. V was pared by 4 bases and J by 4 bases, with 10 bases between. Germline V lookup: CDR1 MGHDK, CDR2 SYGVNS. Here the CDR3 DNA reads TGTGCCAGCAGTGTGGGCAAACCCACCGGGGAGCTGTTTTTT. Amino acid sequence: CASSVGKPTGELFF. The whole variable domain, remainder taken from reference TRBV25-1 and TRBJ2-2, is EADIYQTPRYLVIGTGKKITLECSQTMGHDKMYWYQQDPGMELHLIHYSYGVNSTEKGDLSSESTVSRIRTEHFPLTLESARPSHTSQYLCASSVGKPTGELFFGEGSRLTVL.

The rearrangement joins TRBV25-1 to TRBJ2-5; D not resolved. CDR1 is MGHDK, CDR2 SYGVNS, per germline. This CDR3 is 12 amino acids long. Trimming removed 7 bases at V and 7 bases at J, with 13 bases between. The CDR3 loop is CASILPDGTQYF. The CDR3 coding sequence is TGTGCCAGCATACTACCGGACGGGACCCAGTACTTC.

This clone was counted only a few times. V usage is TRBV29-1 and J usage is TRBJ2-5; D gene ambiguous. The length of the CDR3 is 12 residues. The germline V and J ends were trimmed by 7 bases and 2 bases, with 11 bases remaining between them. CDR1 and CDR2 from the germline V gene are SQVTM and ANQGSEA. As DNA, the CDR3 is TGCAGCGCCGCTGCGGCTCAAGAGACCCAGTACTTC. This sequence encodes CSAAAAQETQYF. Using reference TRBV29-1 and TRBJ2-5 for the parts outside the CDR3, the full variable domain is SAVISQKPSRDICQRGTSLTIQCQVDSQVTMMFWYRQQPGQSLTLIATANQGSEATYESGFVIDKFPISRPNLTFSTLTVSNMSPEDSSIYLCSAAAAQETQYFGPGTRLLVL.

The chain recombines TRBV23-1 with TRBJ1-5; the D is unclear. Being an ORF, TRBV23-1 has a function that is uncertain. The CDR3 is made up of 11 amino acids. V shed 3 bases and J shed 5 bases, with 2 bases lying between them. CDR3 in DNA: TGCGCCAGCAGTCATCATCAGCCCCAGCATTTT. Amino acids: CASSHHQPQHF.

This clone was seen once. V and J are TRBV7-8 and TRBJ2-7; 15 bases match TRBD2. The CDR3 spans 21 residues. CDR1 is SGHVS, CDR2 FQNEAQ, per germline. V lost 5 bases and J lost 0; bases outside the gene matches: 17. The CDR3 is CASSPTPRGLAGGRASYEQYF. CDR3 bases: TGTGCCAGCAGCCCAACGCCTCGCGGACTAGCGGGGGGGAGGGCCTCCTACGAGCAGTACTTC.

This clone was seen only a few times. This chain links TRBV5-6 with TRBJ2-5, with D possibly TRBD1 on 5 matching bases. The CDR3 is 16 amino acids. V gave up 4 bases and J gave up 1 base, with 17 bases separating them. CDR1 is SGHDT and CDR2 is YYEEEE in the germline V gene. CDR3 nucleotide sequence: TGTGCCAGCAGCCCCGACAGAAAAGTCTTCCAAGAGACCCAGTACTTC. Protein product: CASSPDRKVFQETQYF.

This chain links TRBV2 with TRBJ1-1, with TRBD1 identical over 11 bases. CDR1 SNHLY and CDR2 FYNNEI come from the germline V gene. This CDR3 comprises 14 residues. Losses at the gene ends were 8 bases for V and 9 bases for J; bases not matched to a gene: 11. The CDR3 coding sequence is TGTGCCAGCGGGGAGGACAGGGGGCGATCCAAAGCTTTCTTT. Translation gives CASGEDRGRSKAFF.

This sequence joins TRBV4-2 and TRBJ1-1; D not certain. The CDR3 has 14 residues. Germline CDR1 is LGHNA and CDR2 is YNFKEQ. The V end lost 0 bases, the J end lost 5 bases, and 10 bases lay between the germline ends. The CDR3 protein is CASSQEGSNTEAFF. DNA for the CDR3: TGTGCCAGCAGCCAAGAGGGCTCGAATACTGAAGCTTTCTTT.

V is TRBV29-1 and J is TRBJ1-2, with TRBD1 identical over 8 bases. Germline V CDR1 and CDR2: SQVTM, ANQGSEA. V dropped 7 bases and J dropped 8; count of bases not matched to a gene: 9. The CDR3 runs to 12 residues. The CDR3 protein is CSAAQGANGYTF. CDR3 DNA sequence: TGCAGCGCGGCGCAGGGGGCTAACGGCTACACCTTC. The entire variable domain, with the rest obtained from reference TRBV29-1 and TRBJ1-2, is as follows: SAVISQKPSRDICQRGTSLTIQCQVDSQVTMMFWYRQQPGQSLTLIATANQGSEATYESGFVIDKFPISRPNLTFSTLTVSNMSPEDSSIYLCSAAQGANGYTFGSGTRLTVV.